This T cell receptor beta chain was found in a study of blood T cell repertoires in COVID-19. Study-wide context: COVID-19 samples from acute and convalescent phases originated in the United States, Italy and Spain. In each case, the material was cDNA or gDNA derived from T cells, B-cell-depleted T cells, or PBMCs.

Looked up from germline, CDR1 is MNHEY and CDR2 is SMNVEV (reference sequence). This CDR3 has 11 residues. V lost 5 bases and J lost 11; bases outside the gene matches: 3. Authors' data handling: By means of reference gene primer amplification, nucleated cell counts were estimated. The assay was immunoSEQ multiplex PCR, and TCRdb's table has in-frame clones only and misses some. V and J calls and clone size are copied from that table; D and trimming were computed from the DNA. Among some 150,000 clones listed, 80% to 90% were seen once. The clonotype comes from a man aged 45 to 65 with active COVID-19. The chain combines TRBV27 with TRBJ1-5, with 7 positions matching TRBD1. The sample was peripheral blood. The CDR3 nucleotides are TGTGCCAGCAGTAACAGGGGTTCCCAGCATTTT. This encodes CASSNRGSQHF.